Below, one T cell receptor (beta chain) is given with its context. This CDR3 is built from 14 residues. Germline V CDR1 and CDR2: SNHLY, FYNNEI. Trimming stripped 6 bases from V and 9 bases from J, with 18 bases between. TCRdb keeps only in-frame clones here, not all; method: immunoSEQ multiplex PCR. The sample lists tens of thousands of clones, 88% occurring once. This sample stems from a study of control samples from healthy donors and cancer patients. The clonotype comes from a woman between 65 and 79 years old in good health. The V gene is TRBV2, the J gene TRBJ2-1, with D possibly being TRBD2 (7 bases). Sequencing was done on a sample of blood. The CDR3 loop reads CASSELARGGEQFF. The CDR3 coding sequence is TGTGCCAGCAGCGAACTAGCAAGGGGGGGTGAGCAGTTCTTC.